These 26 T cell receptor beta chains were sequenced from one sample in a study of a mutant IDH1 vaccine in newly diagnosed glioma. Their antigen targets remain unknown. As for time point: week 47, end of study. Doses of 300 ug of mutant IDH1 20-mer peptide were given with topical imiquimod. Method: immunoSEQ multiplex PCR; TCRdb's copy keeps in-frame clones and lacks some. The sample lists tens of thousands of clones; roughly 82% were seen once. Sequencing was performed on PBMCs, taken from a glioma patient whose treatment included an IDH1 peptide vaccine. The receptor source for this set is a man younger than 30 with glioma. Some clones in this sample may be carry-over from other donors' samples.

This clone was seen once. The chain employs TRBV5-6 and TRBJ2-5; possible D gene TRBD1, 6 bases. V was clipped by 2 bases and J by 5 bases, with 10 bases between them. From germline, CDR1 is SGHDT and CDR2 YYEEEE. This CDR3 comprises 13 residues. CDR3 in DNA: TGTGCCAGCAGCTTTTGGGGGCGGGAGACCCAGTACTTC. Translation gives CASSFWGRETQYF.

The rearrangement links TRBV5-1 to TRBJ1-4; D not resolved. V was clipped by 1 base and J by 4 bases, with 17 bases between them. There are 17 residues in the CDR3. Germline V gene sequence: CDR1 SGHRS, CDR2 YFSETQ. The DNA of the CDR3 is TGCGCCAGCAGCTTGTACGCGCCGACGGTCAGTAATGAAAAACTGTTTTTT. Residues: CASSLYAPTVSNEKLFF. Complete variable domain (other parts from reference TRBV5-1 and TRBJ1-4): KAGVTQTPRYLIKTRGQQVTLSCSPISGHRSVSWYQQTPGQGLQFLFEYFSETQRNKGNFPGRFSGRQFSNSRSEMNVSTLELGDSALYLCASSLYAPTVSNEKLFFGSGTQLSVL.

J is TRBJ2-2 and V is TRBV9, with D possibly matching TRBD1 (5 bases). The germline V gene has CDR1 SGDLS and CDR2 YYNGEE. Trimming took off 4 bases at V and 5 bases at J, with 9 bases between the two ends. This CDR3 spans 13 amino acids. CDR3 DNA: TGTGCCAGCAGCTCCAGGGATACCGGGGAGCTGTTTTTT. Amino acid sequence: CASSSRDTGELFF. The variable domain in full, completed from reference TRBV9 and TRBJ2-2, reads DSGVTQTPKHLITATGQRVTLRCSPRSGDLSVYWYQQSLDQGLQFLIQYYNGEERAKGNILERFSAQQFPDLHSELNLSSLELGDSALYFCASSSRDTGELFFGEGSRLTVL.

This clone was observed once. The genes are TRBV2 and TRBJ1-2; 7 bases agree with TRBD1. The length of the CDR3 is 15 residues. Germline-derived CDR1 and CDR2 are SNHLY and FYNNEI. The V gene end was trimmed by 6 bases and the J gene end by 4 bases; junction bases not matched to a gene: 11. Here the CDR3 reads CASSAPLTGSYGYTF. CDR3 nucleotides: TGTGCCAGCAGCGCTCCACTGACAGGGTCCTATGGCTACACCTTC.

The chain carries TRBV6-1 and TRBJ1-5, with a weak D call TRBD1 (6 bases). Germline CDR1 and CDR2: MNHNS and SASEGT. Trimming took 2 bases from V and 7 from J, leaving 15 bases between them. This CDR3 spans 15 amino acids. This CDR3 is CASSENPGVWQPQHF. The CDR3 region has the DNA TGTGCCAGCAGTGAAAACCCAGGGGTATGGCAGCCCCAGCATTTT.

This sequence joins TRBV7-9 and TRBJ1-2; D unresolved. Deletions cut 4 bases from V and 1 base from J, with 10 bases between. Germline V CDR1 and CDR2: SEHNR, FQNEAQ (reference sequence). The CDR3 totals 14 residues. The CDR3 region is CASSYLALNYGYTF. The CDR3 nucleotides read TGTGCCAGCAGCTACCTGGCTCTTAACTATGGCTACACCTTC.

The CDR3, as DNA: TGTGCCACCAGCAGAGACAGGCACCGGCCAACTAATGAAAAACTGTTTTTT. Translating gives CATSRDRHRPTNEKLFF. The chain links TRBV15 to TRBJ1-4; no clear D. Between the trimmed V and J ends, which lost 0 bases and 0 bases, there was a span of 11 bases. This CDR3 is built from 17 residues. The germline V gene encodes CDR1 LNHNV and CDR2 YYDKDF (reference sequence).

The chain couples TRBV7-9 to TRBJ1-2; D uncertain. The CDR3 has 13 residues. The germline V gene encodes CDR1 SEHNR and CDR2 FQNEAQ (reference sequence). V gave up 3 bases and J gave up 5 bases, with 10 bases separating them. The CDR3, as DNA: TGTGCCAGCAGCTTCACCGCTGGGTATGGCTACACCTTC. Amino acid sequence: CASSFTAGYGYTF.

The CDR3 sequence: CASSSGPPTYNEQFF. Here the CDR3 DNA reads TGTGCCAGCAGCTCGGGTCCTCCTACCTACAATGAGCAGTTCTTC. This chain uses TRBV13 with TRBJ2-1, with unresolved D. This CDR3 comprises 15 residues. Germline values: CDR1 PRHDT, CDR2 FYEKMQ (reference sequence). The V end was cut by 4 bases, the J end by 2 bases, with 12 bases between.

The gene calls are TRBV25-1 and TRBJ2-1; 11 bases are a match to TRBD1. The CDR3 has 14 amino acids. V trimming: 7 bases; J trimming: 8 bases; junction bases outside the gene matches: 7. Looked up from germline, CDR1 is MGHDK and CDR2 is SYGVNS. The DNA of the CDR3 is TGTGCCAGCACCCGGGACAGGGGGATCGATGAGCAGTTCTTC. It encodes CASTRDRGIDEQFF.

V gene TRBV27 combines with J gene TRBJ1-5, with D maybe TRBD1 (5 bases). The CDR3 covers 14 residues. Per germline, CDR1 MNHEY and CDR2 SMNVEV (reference sequence). The V and J ends lost 7 bases and 1 base respectively, with 11 bases between them. The CDR3, as DNA: TGTGCCAGCAATCGGGACGGGAGCAATCAGCCCCAGCATTTT. Protein sequence: CASNRDGSNQPQHF.

The chain uses TRBV29-1 and TRBJ2-7, with D possibly matching TRBD1 (6 bases). V lost 6 bases and J 2 bases, leaving 14 bases between the germline ends. Germline V lookup: CDR1 SQVTM, CDR2 ANQGSEA. The CDR3 sequence is 13 residues long. The DNA for the CDR3 is TGCAGCGTGATTAAGCAGGGGACCTACGAGCAGTACTTC. Its protein is CSVIKQGTYEQYF.

This chain links TRBV2 with TRBJ1-4; D is perhaps TRBD1 (5 bases). The CDR3 covers 12 residues. From germline, CDR1 is SNHLY and CDR2 FYNNEI. V lost 7 bases to trimming and J lost 13 bases, with 16 bases between them. The CDR3 here is CASIISGTGLFF. In DNA, the CDR3 is TGTGCCAGCATTATTTCCGGGACTGGACTGTTTTTT.

The chain combines TRBV19 with TRBJ2-7; 9 bases agree with TRBD1. Per germline, CDR1 LNHDA and CDR2 SQIVND (reference sequence). With 3 bases clipped from V and 4 bases from J, the junction kept 4 bases outside the gene matches. The CDR3 extends over 14 amino acids. CDR3 amino acids: CASSISGQGYEQYF. The CDR3 DNA reads TGTGCCAGTAGTATCTCGGGACAGGGTTACGAGCAGTACTTC.

The chain recombines TRBV7-2 with TRBJ1-2, with 9 bases matching TRBD1. CDR1 SGHTA and CDR2 FQGNSA come from the germline V gene. V shed 2 bases and J 2 bases; nucleotides not matched to a gene: 3. The CDR3 contains 15 residues. Here the CDR3 reads CASSLPGQGNYGYTF. The CDR3 DNA reads as TGTGCCAGCAGCTTACCGGGACAGGGAAACTATGGCTACACCTTC. Combining the CDR3 with reference TRBV7-2 and TRBJ1-2 gives the whole variable domain GAGVSQSPSNKVTEKGKDVELRCDPISGHTALYWYRQSLGQGLEFLIYFQGNSAPDKSGLPSDRFSAERTGGSVSTLTIQRTQQEDSAVYLCASSLPGQGNYGYTFGSGTRLTVV.

A remark on this clone: Compared with germline, one end of the junction differs, possibly owing to a read error. The V gene is TRBV7-7, the J gene TRBJ2-7; TRBD1 agrees at 8 bases. Per germline, CDR1 SSHAT and CDR2 FNYEAQ (reference sequence). The CDR3 length is 13 residues. The CDR3 protein is CASSSDRGGEQYF. The CDR3 DNA sequence: TGTGCTAGCAGCTCCGACAGGGGTGGTGAGCAGTACTTC.

This chain joins TRBV30 and TRBJ2-5, with unresolved D. Trimming shortened V by 2 bases and J by 5 bases, and 6 bases separated the two germline ends. CDR3 length equals 11 residues. Germline V lookup: CDR1 GTSNPN, CDR2 SVGIG (reference sequence). CDR3 nucleotides: TGTGCCTGGAGTTTCCAGGAGACCCAGTACTTC. It translates to CAWSFQETQYF.

The rearrangement uses TRBV9 and TRBJ1-2; D is perhaps TRBD1 (5 bases). Deletions cut 1 base from V and 1 base from J, with 11 bases between. CDR1 is SGDLS and CDR2 is YYNGEE in the germline V gene. The CDR3 is 15 amino acids. DNA of the CDR3: TGTGCCAGCAGCGTAATGGACATCCTTAACTATGGCTACACCTTC. Translation gives CASSVMDILNYGYTF.

This clone was detected only once. Here the CDR3 DNA reads TGTGCCTGGAGTTTGGACTGGGATCAATGGACTGAAGCTTTCTTT. Translation: CAWSLDWDQWTEAFF. This chain joins TRBV30 and TRBJ1-1; D remains unclear. Germline-derived CDR1 and CDR2 are GTSNPN and SVGIG (reference sequence). The ends were cut back, 2 bases at V and 5 bases at J, with 18 bases in the middle. The CDR3 sequence is 15 residues long.

The V gene is TRBV5-1, the J gene TRBJ1-1; D remains ambiguous. This CDR3 is built from 15 residues. The germline V gene encodes CDR1 SGHRS and CDR2 YFSETQ. Trimming removed 4 bases from V and 0 bases from J, with 13 bases in between. The CDR3 sequence is CASSSAGNMNTEAFF. The CDR3, as DNA: TGCGCCAGCAGCAGCGCGGGTAACATGAACACTGAAGCTTTCTTT. The full variable domain, rest sourced from reference TRBV5-1 and TRBJ1-1, is KAGVTQTPRYLIKTRGQQVTLSCSPISGHRSVSWYQQTPGQGLQFLFEYFSETQRNKGNFPGRFSGRQFSNSRSEMNVSTLELGDSALYLCASSSAGNMNTEAFFGQGTRLTVV.

The rearrangement uses TRBV5-1 and TRBJ1-4, with no clear D. The CDR3 runs to 16 residues. V lost 0 bases, J lost 4 bases, and 13 bases lay in between. Germline CDR1 SGHRS, CDR2 YFSETQ. CDR3 DNA: TGCGCCAGCAGCTTGGGTCCTCACCAGAATAATGAAAAACTGTTTTTT. Its protein is CASSLGPHQNNEKLFF.

This clone came up a few times. The chain couples TRBV5-4 to TRBJ1-1; the D is unclear. The CDR3 has 11 amino acids. The germline V gene has CDR1 SGHNT and CDR2 YYREEE (reference sequence). Trimming left V 0 bases short and J 8 bases short, with 5 bases between. The CDR3 DNA sequence: TGTGCCAGCAGCTTGGTGCAGGAAGCTTTCTTT. Its protein product is CASSLVQEAFF. The full variable domain, completed using reference TRBV5-4 and TRBJ1-1, is ETGVTQSPTHLIKTRGQQVTLRCSSQSGHNTVSWYQQALGQGPQFIFQYYREEENGRGNFPPRFSGLQFPNYSSELNVNALELDDSALYLCASSLVQEAFFGQGTRLTVV.

This clone is labeled medium-sized. The gene calls are TRBV7-2 and TRBJ1-2; D call uncertain. The CDR3 is made up of 15 amino acids. CDR1 is SGHTA, CDR2 FQGNSA, per germline. V lost 5 bases to trimming and J lost 4 bases, with 17 bases between them. Here the CDR3 reads CASSAGPGGIYGYTF. The DNA for the CDR3 is TGTGCCAGCAGCGCAGGACCAGGCGGCATCTATGGCTACACCTTC.

The rearrangement joins TRBV4-2 to TRBJ2-3; the D is unclear. The CDR3 covers 14 residues. Germline V CDR1 and CDR2: LGHNA, YNFKEQ. Trimming left V 4 bases short and J 5 bases short, with 13 bases between. This CDR3 reads CASSPPLEQDTQYF. CDR3 coding DNA: TGTGCCAGCAGCCCACCGTTGGAGCAAGATACGCAGTATTTT.

The chain links TRBV7-9 to TRBJ1-5, with D possibly TRBD1 on 6 matching bases. Trimming pared 4 bases from V and 7 bases from J, leaving 14 bases between. CDR3 length: 14 residues. Germline values: CDR1 SEHNR, CDR2 FQNEAQ (reference sequence). The CDR3 coding sequence is TGTGCCAGCAGCTCACAGGGATCGAGACAGCCCCAGCATTTT. This codes for CASSSQGSRQPQHF.

The J gene is TRBJ1-5, the V gene TRBV19; perhaps TRBD1 as D (5 bases). Deletions cut 6 bases from V and 0 bases from J, with 12 bases between. The CDR3 totals 15 residues. Germline CDR1 LNHDA, CDR2 SQIVND (reference sequence). The DNA for the CDR3 is TGTGCCAGTAGAAACCGGGACCTTAGCAATCAGCCCCAGCATTTT. It specifies CASRNRDLSNQPQHF.